The 30 T cell receptor beta chains listed next were all sequenced from one sample in a study of identical twins. TCRdb reprocessed the 5' RACE reads via MiXCR and lists one record per CDR3 protein. The data contain some 730,000 distinct CDR3 sequences, approximately 18% of them singletons. This sample also appeared in a second study, on T cells expressing NK-cell markers.

The sample comprised PBMCs. These receptors were collected from a woman younger than 30 in good health.

This chain connects TRBV3-1 to TRBJ2-1; 14 positions match TRBD2. The CDR3 is 16 residues long. In germline, CDR1 is LGHDT, CDR2 YNNKEL (reference sequence). The junction had 8 bases not matched to a gene; V was cut back by 7 bases and J by 6 bases. The CDR3 reads CASTTTSGGALNEQFF. CDR3 nucleotide sequence: TGTGCCAGCACCACGACTAGCGGGGGGGCCCTCAATGAGCAGTTCTTC.

CDR3 protein: CASVRQGGELFF. CDR3 bases: TGTGCCAGCGTTAGGCAAGGCGGGGAGCTGTTTTTT. J is TRBJ2-2 and V is TRBV6-2 or TRBV6-3, with D unclear. Trimming took 8 bases from V and 7 from J, leaving 11 bases between them. Germline values: CDR1 MNHEY, CDR2 SVGEGT. There are 12 residues in the CDR3.

This chain uses TRBV11-3 with TRBJ2-5; D possibly matches TRBD1 or TRBD2 (5 bases each). Trimming took off 0 bases at V and 5 bases at J, with 13 bases between the two ends. The CDR3 sequence is 15 residues long. CDR1 and CDR2 from the germline V gene are SGHNT and YENEEA. CDR3 bases: TGTGCCAGCAGCTTAGATCCCTCAGGGAGCGAGACCCAGTACTTC. Amino acids: CASSLDPSGSETQYF.

The V gene is TRBV11-3, the J gene TRBJ2-6; a weak D match, TRBD2 (6 bases). This CDR3 region has 16 residues. CDR1 is SGHNT, CDR2 YENEEA, per germline. V lost 3 bases and J 3 bases, leaving 12 bases between the germline ends. The CDR3: CASSFAGTHGANVLTF. CDR3 nucleotides: TGTGCCAGCAGCTTTGCGGGGACCCATGGGGCCAACGTCCTGACTTTC. Together with reference TRBV11-3 and TRBJ2-6, the CDR3 gives the full variable domain: EAGVVQSPRYKIIEKKQPVAFWCNPISGHNTLYWYLQNLGQGPELLIRYENEEAVDDSQLPKDRFSAERLKGVDSTLKIQPAELGDSAVYLCASSFAGTHGANVLTFGAGSRLTVL.

This clonotype was detected a few times. The rearrangement uses TRBV6-1 and TRBJ1-2; D gene ambiguous. This CDR3 has 16 residues. CDR1 is MNHNS, CDR2 SASEGT, per germline. V lost 3 bases, J lost 7 bases, and 21 bases lay in between. Here the CDR3 reads CASSEFRPADRGGYTF. The CDR3 DNA is TGTGCCAGCAGTGAGTTTCGGCCCGCCGATAGAGGTGGCTACACCTTC.

V is TRBV12-3 or TRBV12-4 and J is TRBJ2-1; D is ambiguous. The V end lost 6 bases, the J end lost 3 bases, and 15 bases lay between the germline ends. The CDR3 covers 15 residues. Here the CDR3 DNA reads TGTGCCAGCAGCCCCCAAGTTGGAGACTACAATGAGCAGTTCTTC. Residues: CASSPQVGDYNEQFF.

The rearrangement links TRBV11-2 to TRBJ2-1, with 7 bases fitting TRBD2. This CDR3 has 13 residues. CDR1 is SGHAT, CDR2 FQNNGV, per germline. Trimming at V came to 2 bases and at J to 12 bases, leaving 7 bases not matched to a gene. The CDR3 reads CASSLTGGIGQFF. DNA of the CDR3: TGTGCCAGCAGCTTAACGGGGGGTATTGGGCAGTTCTTC.

The genes are TRBV6-2 or TRBV6-3 and TRBJ2-6; tentatively, D is TRBD1 (6 bases). V lost 5 bases, J lost 0 bases, and 26 bases lay in between. Germline V gene data show CDR1 as MNHEY and CDR2 as SVGEGT. This CDR3 spans 21 amino acids. DNA of the CDR3: TGTGCCAGCAGTCCAGGAGGAGCTTGGGGGCCTAACTACTCTGGGGCCAACGTCCTGACTTTC. Its protein is CASSPGGAWGPNYSGANVLTF.

This clonotype has only a few counts. This chain uses TRBV5-1 with TRBJ2-1, with 10 positions matching TRBD2. With 2 bases clipped from V and 6 bases from J, the junction kept 5 bases outside the gene matches. The CDR3 sequence is 15 residues long. The germline V gene encodes CDR1 SGHRS and CDR2 YFSETQ. CDR3: CASSLSGGAVNEQFF. CDR3 nucleotide sequence: TGCGCCAGCAGCTTAAGCGGGGGGGCCGTCAATGAGCAGTTCTTC.

This chain connects TRBV7-2 to TRBJ2-7; 8 bases line up with TRBD2. The CDR3 sequence is 13 residues long. Germline assignment: CDR1 SGHTA and CDR2 FQGNSA. Germline trimming cut 3 bases from V and 4 bases from J; bases unmatched to any gene: 2. This CDR3 reads CASSFTGGYEQYF. The CDR3 nucleotides are TGTGCCAGCAGCTTCACGGGGGGGTACGAGCAGTACTTC.

The rearrangement links TRBV3-1 to TRBJ2-6, with D perhaps matching TRBD1 (6 bases). The germline V gene has CDR1 LGHDT and CDR2 YNNKEL (reference sequence). This CDR3 region has 15 residues. V was shortened by 3 bases and J by 0 bases, with 6 bases between the two germline ends. The CDR3 nucleotides read TGTGCCAGCAGCCAGGACAGCTCTGGGGCCAACGTCCTGACTTTC. The encoded protein is CASSQDSSGANVLTF.

This chain joins TRBV7-2 and TRBJ1-2; D is unclear. Deletions cut 5 bases from V and 7 bases from J, with 14 bases between. Germline-derived CDR1 and CDR2 are SGHTA and FQGNSA. The CDR3 has 13 residues. CDR3 DNA: TGTGCCAGCAGCGTTACCCGCGAGAGTGGCTACACCTTC. Translation: CASSVTRESGYTF.

This clonotype was counted only a few times. CDR3 loop: CASGGHDFYEQYF. The CDR3 nucleotides are TGTGCCAGCGGGGGACATGATTTCTACGAGCAGTACTTC. This sequence joins TRBV6-1 and TRBJ2-7; tentatively, D is TRBD1 (6 bases). CDR3 length: 13 residues. CDR1 and CDR2 (germline): MNHNS, SASEGT. The germline V and J ends were trimmed by 8 bases and 3 bases, with 14 bases remaining between them.

The CDR3 coding sequence is TGCGCCAGCAGCCAATTCGGGAGGAACACCGGGGAGCTGTTTTTT. This translates into CASSQFGRNTGELFF. The rearrangement joins TRBV4-3 to TRBJ2-2, with D perhaps TRBD2 (6 bases). With 2 bases removed from V and 1 base from J, the gap between germline ends came to 8 bases. From germline, CDR1 is LGHNA and CDR2 YSLEER. The length of the CDR3 is 15 residues.

The chain carries TRBV10-3 and TRBJ2-1; 13 nucleotides line up with TRBD2. Germline CDR1 ENHRY, CDR2 SYGVKD. Trimming at V came to 8 bases and at J to 10 bases, leaving 11 bases not matched to a gene. This CDR3 is 15 amino acids long. This CDR3 is CAILSTSGGIREQFF. As DNA, the CDR3 is TGTGCCATCCTATCGACTAGCGGGGGGATTCGGGAGCAGTTCTTC.

This rearrangement joins TRBV15 to TRBJ2-1; perhaps TRBD1 as D (6 bases). V was clipped by 6 bases and J by 3 bases, with 12 bases between them. Germline CDR1 LNHNV, CDR2 YYDKDF (reference sequence). CDR3 length: 14 amino acids. The CDR3 reads CATRNRDDYNEQFF. DNA of the CDR3: TGTGCCACCAGAAACAGGGATGACTACAATGAGCAGTTCTTC. The variable domain in full, with the rest retrieved from reference TRBV15 and TRBJ2-1, is DAMVIQNPRYQVTQFGKPVTLSCSQTLNHNVMYWYQQKSSQAPKLLFHYYDKDFNNEADTPDNFQSRRPNTSFCFLDIRSPGLGDTAMYLCATRNRDDYNEQFFGPGTRLTVL.

This clonotype has only a few counts. This chain uses TRBV18 with TRBJ2-5, with D unresolved. Trimming took off 2 bases at V and 4 bases at J, with 8 bases between the two ends. The germline V gene has CDR1 KGHSH and CDR2 LQKENI. The CDR3 spans 13 residues. The CDR3 loop is CASSPAGLETQYF. CDR3 nucleotide sequence: TGTGCCAGCTCACCAGCCGGGCTAGAGACCCAGTACTTC.

In this sample, this clonotype turned up many times. This chain joins TRBV20-1 and TRBJ2-5; the D gene is possibly TRBD2 (7 bases). V lost 5 bases to trimming and J lost 4 bases, with 17 bases between them. Germline lookup yields CDR1 DFQATT and CDR2 SNEGSKA (reference sequence). The CDR3 consists of 14 residues. Written as DNA, the CDR3 is TGCAGTGCTCTCCCTAGCGGAGGGGGAGAGACCCAGTACTTC. It specifies CSALPSGGGETQYF.

This clonotype was observed a few times. This chain connects TRBV3-1 to TRBJ2-7, with D possibly being TRBD2 (6 bases). Between the trimmed V and J ends, which lost 3 bases and 7 bases, there was a span of 25 bases. The CDR3 has 17 residues. The germline V gene encodes CDR1 LGHDT and CDR2 YNNKEL (reference sequence). The CDR3 reads CASSHPEYVGGDGEQYF. The CDR3 DNA is TGTGCCAGCAGCCACCCCGAGTATGTGGGCGGGGATGGAGAGCAGTACTTC.

In its sample, this clonotype was seen a few times. V is TRBV20-1 and J is TRBJ2-7, with 10 positions matching TRBD1. With V trimmed by 2 bases and J by 5 bases, 6 bases remained unmatched. The CDR3 is 14 residues long. CDR1 and CDR2 (germline): DFQATT, SNEGSKA (reference sequence). The DNA of the CDR3 is TGCAGTGCTAGACCGGGACAGGGGATCAACGAGCAGTACTTC. Encoded protein: CSARPGQGINEQYF.

The chain carries TRBV3-1 and TRBJ2-7; D is undetermined. Trimming removed 3 bases at V and 2 bases at J, with 8 bases between. There are 13 residues in the CDR3. Germline V gene sequence: CDR1 LGHDT, CDR2 YNNKEL (reference sequence). The CDR3 sequence: CASSQVGAYEQYF. In nucleotides, the CDR3 is TGTGCCAGCAGCCAGGTCGGCGCCTACGAGCAGTACTTC.

The chain uses TRBV3-1 and TRBJ1-2, with D possibly TRBD1 on 5 matching bases. Trimming pared 4 bases from V and 10 bases from J, leaving 22 bases between. The CDR3 is made up of 15 amino acids. The germline CDR1 and CDR2 sequences are LGHDT and YNNKEL (reference sequence). This chain's CDR3 is CASSPLQTQGIDYTF. The DNA for the CDR3 is TGTGCCAGCAGCCCGCTCCAGACCCAGGGTATCGACTACACCTTC.

This clonotype has a count of ten or more. The rearrangement uses TRBV12-3 or TRBV12-4 and TRBJ1-1; TRBD1 aligns across 10 bases. The CDR3 has 14 residues. After removal of 6 bases from V and 4 bases from J, the junction contained 5 bases not matched to a gene. Here the CDR3 DNA reads TGTGCCAGCAGCCCCGGACAGGGGGGCACTGAAGCTTTCTTT. Translating gives CASSPGQGGTEAFF.

There are many counts of this clonotype. This chain joins TRBV20-1 and TRBJ2-3, with D perhaps given as TRBD1 or TRBD2 (6 bases each). Trimming stripped 6 bases from V and 4 bases from J, with 20 bases between. The CDR3 is 15 residues long. The germline gives CDR1 DFQATT, CDR2 SNEGSKA (reference sequence). In nucleotides, the CDR3 is TGCAGTGCCCTCAGGGGCTCTTGGGGGGCAGATACGCAGTATTTT. Translation: CSALRGSWGADTQYF.

V and J are TRBV7-9 and TRBJ2-5; D is unclear. CDR3 length: 15 amino acids. V dropped 5 bases and J dropped 5 bases, with 18 bases sitting between them. Germline-derived CDR1 and CDR2 are SEHNR and FQNEAQ (reference sequence). CDR3 DNA: TGTGCCAGCAGCAGCCCCAGGACCAAGCTCGAGACCCAGTACTTC. Protein sequence: CASSSPRTKLETQYF. The full variable domain, its missing parts supplied by reference TRBV7-9 and TRBJ2-5, is DTGVSQNPRHKITKRGQNVTFRCDPISEHNRLYWYRQTLGQGPEFLTYFQNEAQLEKSRLLSDRFSAERPKGSFSTLEIQRTEQGDSAMYLCASSSPRTKLETQYFGPGTRLLVL.

This clonotype was observed a handful of times. The gene calls are TRBV5-1 and TRBJ1-2, with 8 bases matching TRBD1. The CDR3 length is 14 residues. V lost 4 bases, J lost 3 bases, and 5 bases stayed unmatched. Germline V gene lookup returns CDR1 SGHRS and CDR2 YFSETQ. The CDR3 DNA follows: TGCGCCAGCAGCCTTCCGACAGGGGACTATGGCTACACCTTC. Its protein product is CASSLPTGDYGYTF.

The gene calls are TRBV12-3 or TRBV12-4 and TRBJ2-2; 13 bases line up with TRBD2. Losses at the gene ends were 7 bases for V and 1 base for J; bases not matched to a gene: 12. The CDR3 loop spans 19 amino acids. For the CDR3, the DNA is TGTGCCAGCACCACCCTACTAGCGGGAGGGCCAGAGAACACCGGGGAGCTGTTTTTT. Amino acid sequence: CASTTLLAGGPENTGELFF.

In its sample, this clonotype was seen a few times. The chain carries TRBV14 and TRBJ2-3; D is ambiguous. The length of the CDR3 is 14 residues. V lost 4 bases, J lost 3 bases, and 11 bases lay in between. Germline V gives CDR1 SGHDN, CDR2 FVKESK. As DNA, the CDR3 is TGTGCCAGCAGCCGCAACCGCTTTACAGATACGCAGTATTTT. Amino acid sequence: CASSRNRFTDTQYF.

This clonotype came up a few times. This chain connects TRBV21-1 to TRBJ2-5; TRBD2 reflects the table's D call only, with no check against the DNA. TRBV21-1 is a recognized pseudogene. This CDR3 spans 14 amino acids. CDR3 amino acids: CASSRGTTQETQYF. DNA of the CDR3: TGTGCCAGCAGCAGAGGGACTACCCAAGAGACCCAGTACTTC.

The genes are TRBV10-1 and TRBJ2-3; D call uncertain. The CDR3 has 13 amino acids. V was clipped by 4 bases and J by 4 bases, with 9 bases between them. Per the germline V gene, CDR1 is WNHNN and CDR2 is SYGVQD (reference sequence). CDR3 region: CASSVVESDTQYF. In DNA form, the CDR3 reads TGCGCCAGCAGTGTAGTGGAGTCAGATACGCAGTATTTT.